Detailed here is one TCR beta chain. TRB cDNA libraries were made by UMI-labeled 5' RACE. After re-calling the 5' RACE reads, TCRdb lists one entry per CDR3 protein, DNA absent. The sample features 130,000 or so distinct CDR3 sequences, with 0.45% to 0.55% in its top ten. This sample is part of a study of CXCR3-negative and CXCR3-positive naive CD8 T cells. In germline, CDR1 is ENHRY, CDR2 SYGVKD. The CDR3 is 13 residues long. The authors gated naive CD8+ T cells as CD45RO-CCR7+CD27+CD95-. The chain links TRBV10-3 to TRBJ2-3; TCRdb names TRBD1, which stays unverified in the absence of DNA. This receptor was identified in a human donor in good health. Some clones in this sample may be carry-over from other donors' samples. Sequenced: naive CXCR3- CD8+ T cells from blood. Indicated subset: CD45RO-CCR7+CD27+CD95- naive CD8+ T cells lacking CXCR3 (TNR3-). The CDR3 loop is CAIRGDLTDTQYF.